This TCR beta chain was retrieved from a study of T cell repertoires in cytomegalovirus infection. At the level of the study: Public TCR beta signature analysis indicated the presence of both CMV infection and matching HLA type.

Turning to this clonotype: Its antigen remains unknown. A read error may explain this, as a much larger clone is one base away. The missing conserved phenylalanine or tryptophan at the end of this CDR3 makes a read error likely.

Trimming stripped 0 bases from V and 8 bases from J, with 10 bases between. The CDR3 consists of 13 residues. The germline V gene encodes CDR1 SGHTA and CDR2 FQGNSA. Study conclusions and caveats: Dominating the ex vivo response were TCR beta clonotypes that were CMV-specific and HLA-C-restricted. Cumulative public TCR beta family frequency identified carriers of CMV plus the relevant HLA.

MiXCR, run by TCRdb on the reads, gives a single entry per CDR3 protein. The repertoire holds around 740,000 distinct CDR3 sequences, with under 40% as singletons. The sample comprised PBMCs. The chain carries TRBV7-2 and TRBJ1-1; D is undetermined. The receptor comes from a human donor in good health (CMV status not recorded). Some clones in this sample may be carry-over from other donors' samples. The CDR3: CASSLAQYLEAFC. The CDR3 DNA follows: TGTGCCAGCAGCTTAGCGCAGTATCTCGAAGCTTTCTGT.